Reported below is one T cell receptor (beta chain). The antigen remains unidentified. The data stem from a study of post-analysis software for immune sequencing data. Trimming took 4 bases from V and 6 from J, leaving 16 bases between them. Per the germline V gene, CDR1 is SGHRS and CDR2 is YFSETQ. The CDR3 spans 14 residues. cDNA libraries of TCR beta carried unique molecular identifiers. Each CDR3 protein gets one entry after TCRdb re-called the PCR reads with MiXCR. The sample includes hundreds of thousands of distinct CDR3 sequences, 36% seen only once; the top ten take 4% to 6%. Study-level results: There were four or five TRBV segments more frequent in patients than controls, and TRBV5-6, TRBV5-1 and TRBV20-1 were among them. The authors found that F measure strongly co-clustered same-batch samples.

Sequenced input: blood. This receptor was obtained from a girl aged 10-17 years with multiple sclerosis. The chain links TRBV5-1 to TRBJ1-2, with D hard to call. The CDR3 DNA reads as TGCGCCAGCAGCCCTATTGCCTTGGAGGATGGCTACACCTTC. Residues: CASSPIALEDGYTF.